Presented here are 6 T cell receptor beta chains from one specimen sequenced in a study of cytomegalovirus exposure and HLA in healthy donors. Clones were read by immunoSEQ multiplex PCR, and TCRdb kept only the in-frame ones, dropping some. The sample lists 150,000 to 200,000 clones; roughly 83% were seen once. The sample taken for sequencing was PBMCs. The origin of the receptors is a woman aged 18-29 years in good health and CMV-seronegative.

This chain joins TRBV11-2 and TRBJ1-3; TRBD1 is a possible D gene (5 bases). V was cut by 1 base and J by 4 bases, with 5 bases left in between. The CDR3 spans 13 residues. Germline loops: CDR1 SGHAT, CDR2 FQNNGV. The CDR3 nucleotides read TGTGCCAGCAGCTTAGCAGGGGGAAACACCATATATTTT. Amino acid sequence: CASSLAGGNTIYF.

This clone was picked up a small number of times. The V gene is TRBV29-1, the J gene TRBJ2-7; the D gene is possibly TRBD2 (5 bases). Germline V gene sequence: CDR1 SQVTM, CDR2 ANQGSEA. Trimming stripped 5 bases from V and 0 bases from J, with 8 bases between. The CDR3 runs to 12 residues. The CDR3 sequence: CSVREGSYEQYF. The CDR3 nucleotides read TGCAGCGTTCGTGAGGGCTCCTACGAGCAGTACTTC.

The chain employs TRBV30 and TRBJ1-2; a possible D gene is TRBD1 (6 bases). V shed 2 bases and J shed 2 bases, with 6 bases lying between them. This CDR3 has 12 residues. From germline, CDR1 is GTSNPN and CDR2 SVGIG (reference sequence). The CDR3 DNA is TGTGCCTGGAGTACAGGGAACTATGGCTACACCTTC. Its translation is CAWSTGNYGYTF. The entire variable domain, with the rest obtained from reference TRBV30 and TRBJ1-2, is as follows: SQTIHQWPATLVQPVGSPLSLECTVEGTSNPNLYWYRQAAGRGLQLLFYSVGIGQISSEVPQNLSASRPQDRQFILSSKKLLLSDSGFYLCAWSTGNYGYTFGSGTRLTVV.

The chain combines TRBV9 with TRBJ2-1; maybe TRBD1 (6 bases). CDR3 size: 15 residues. The V end was cut by 4 bases, the J end by 6 bases, with 17 bases between. CDR1 is SGDLS, CDR2 YYNGEE, per germline. The CDR3: CASSPISGHRNEQFF. The CDR3 DNA sequence: TGTGCCAGCAGCCCCATATCGGGACACCGCAATGAGCAGTTCTTC.

The rearrangement joins TRBV7-3 to TRBJ2-3; TRBD2 might be the D (5 bases). This CDR3 has 16 amino acids. Germline V gene lookup returns CDR1 SGHTA and CDR2 FQGTGA. The V end was cut by 4 bases, the J end by 4 bases, with 18 bases between. The CDR3 reads CASSSDPDYKADTQYF. CDR3 DNA sequence: TGTGCCAGCAGCTCGGATCCAGACTATAAGGCAGATACGCAGTATTTT. The entire variable domain, with the rest obtained from reference TRBV7-3 and TRBJ2-3, is as follows: GAGVSQTPSNKVTEKGKYVELRCDPISGHTALYWYRQSLGQGPEFLIYFQGTGAADDSGLPNDRFFAVRPEGSVSTLKIQRTERGDSAVYLCASSSDPDYKADTQYFGPGTRLTVL.

The genes are TRBV2 and TRBJ2-1; tentative D call: TRBD2 (5 bases). V gave up 7 bases and J gave up 6 bases, with 19 bases separating them. The V gene's germline CDR1 is SNHLY and CDR2 FYNNEI. The CDR3 loop spans 15 amino acids. The CDR3 loop is CASTPDGLGSNEQFF. The CDR3 coding sequence is TGTGCCAGCACGCCTGACGGACTGGGATCCAATGAGCAGTTCTTC.